Below, 13 T cell receptor beta chains from the same sample are listed, as sequenced in a study of radiotherapy plus CTLA-4 blockade in lung cancer. Here immunoSEQ multiplex PCR was the method, and the copy in TCRdb shows in-frame clones only, minus some. The table includes 35,000 to 55,000 clones, around 77% detected once. The sequences come from peripheral blood, collected from a patient treated with radiotherapy plus ipilimumab. These receptor sequences come from a human donor with non-small cell lung cancer whose response to radiotherapy plus ipilimumab could not be evaluated.

The rearrangement uses TRBV5-6 and TRBJ2-2; tentative D call: TRBD2 (7 bases). This CDR3 has 15 amino acids. The germline CDR1 and CDR2 sequences are SGHDT and YYEEEE. Trimming removed 0 bases at V and 4 bases at J, with 10 bases between. The CDR3 loop reads CASSLAGGRTGELFF. The CDR3 coding sequence is TGTGCCAGCAGCTTGGCCGGGGGGCGCACCGGGGAGCTGTTTTTT. Filled out from reference TRBV5-6 and TRBJ2-2, the complete variable domain reads DAGVTQSPTHLIKTRGQQVTLRCSPKSGHDTVSWYQQALGQGPQFIFQYYEEEERQRGNFPDRFSGHQFPNYSSELNVNALLLGDSALYLCASSLAGGRTGELFFGEGSRLTVL.

The V call is TRBV6-5, the J call TRBJ2-2; 9 nucleotides match TRBD2. The CDR3 has 15 amino acids. Trimming cost V 0 bases and J 8 bases; bases outside gene matches: 4. Germline V lookup: CDR1 MNHEY, CDR2 SVGAGI. The CDR3 reads CASSYSRGGQGELFF. CDR3 DNA sequence: TGTGCCAGCAGTTACTCGCGGGGGGGCCAAGGGGAGCTGTTTTTT.

The chain uses TRBV7-9 and TRBJ1-2, with 10 bases lining up with TRBD1. Trimming cost V 3 bases and J 7 bases; bases outside gene matches: 8. Per the germline V gene, CDR1 is SEHNR and CDR2 is FQNEAQ (reference sequence). CDR3 length: 15 residues. This chain's CDR3 is CASSLTGTGVIGYTF. As DNA, the CDR3 is TGTGCCAGCAGCTTGACCGGGACAGGGGTGATTGGCTACACCTTC.

The chain recombines TRBV18 with TRBJ1-1; D call uncertain. The CDR3 runs 14 residues. From germline, CDR1 is KGHSH and CDR2 LQKENI. The V gene lost 3 bases and the J gene lost 4 bases, with 12 bases spanning the gap. CDR3 DNA: TGTGCCAGCTCACCCTACTCTCGCGCCACTGAAGCTTTCTTT. Translated: CASSPYSRATEAFF. Supplemented by reference TRBV18 and TRBJ1-1, the full variable domain reads NAGVMQNPRHLVRRRGQEARLRCSPMKGHSHVYWYRQLPEEGLKFMVYLQKENIIDESGMPKERFSAEFPKEGPSILRIQQVVRGDSAAYFCASSPYSRATEAFFGQGTRLTVV.

The genes are TRBV7-2 and TRBJ1-4; 7 positions agree with TRBD1. The germline V gene has CDR1 SGHTA and CDR2 FQGNSA. The CDR3 sequence is 14 residues long. The J segment lost 8 bases and the V segment lost 2 bases, leaving 5 bases of the junction unmatched. This chain's CDR3 is CASSLTQQGEKLFF. In nucleotides, the CDR3 is TGTGCCAGCAGCTTAACCCAACAGGGGGAAAAACTGTTTTTT. The variable domain in full, with the rest retrieved from reference TRBV7-2 and TRBJ1-4, is GAGVSQSPSNKVTEKGKDVELRCDPISGHTALYWYRQSLGQGLEFLIYFQGNSAPDKSGLPSDRFSAERTGGSVSTLTIQRTQQEDSAVYLCASSLTQQGEKLFFGSGTQLSVL.

V usage is TRBV27 and J usage is TRBJ1-5; TRBD1 matches at 10 bases. The CDR3 contains 16 residues. Per germline, CDR1 MNHEY and CDR2 SMNVEV (reference sequence). Germline trimming cut 6 bases from V and 3 bases from J; bases unmatched to any gene: 8. The CDR3, as DNA: TGTGCCAGCAGCGGGGGACAGGGGATTGTCAATCAGCCCCAGCATTTT. Amino acids: CASSGGQGIVNQPQHF.

This chain links TRBV7-2 with TRBJ2-7; D is possibly TRBD1 (6 bases). V was clipped by 1 base and J by 4 bases, with 8 bases between them. The CDR3 is made up of 13 amino acids. Germline loops: CDR1 SGHTA, CDR2 FQGNSA. CDR3 sequence reads: CASSLGGQYEQYF. The DNA for the CDR3 is TGTGCCAGCAGCTTAGGGGGGCAGTACGAGCAGTACTTC.

This sequence joins TRBV5-1 and TRBJ1-3; D is undetermined. Germline values: CDR1 SGHRS, CDR2 YFSETQ. This CDR3 is built from 14 residues. The V and J ends lost 0 bases and 8 bases respectively, with 12 bases between them. This CDR3 is CASSLVAMVDTIYF. The CDR3 DNA reads as TGCGCCAGCAGCTTGGTGGCAATGGTGGACACCATATATTTT.

This chain uses TRBV6-1 with TRBJ2-7; TRBD2 agrees at 11 bases. V was pared by 5 bases and J by 3 bases, with 0 bases of the junction left unmatched. Germline values: CDR1 MNHNS, CDR2 SASEGT. CDR3 length: 13 residues. CDR3 sequence: CASSLAGGYEQYF. CDR3 nucleotide sequence: TGTGCCAGCAGTCTAGCGGGAGGCTACGAGCAGTACTTC.

The genes are TRBV27 and TRBJ1-5; 9 bases are a match to TRBD1. This CDR3 comprises 16 residues. The germline CDR1 and CDR2 sequences are MNHEY and SMNVEV (reference sequence). After removal of 6 bases from V and 2 bases from J, the junction contained 8 bases not matched to a gene. The CDR3, as DNA: TGTGCCAGCAGGGAACAGGGGGCGGGTGGCAATCAGCCCCAGCATTTT. Translating gives CASREQGAGGNQPQHF.

This chain uses TRBV15 with TRBJ1-5; D ambiguous. Germline values: CDR1 LNHNV, CDR2 YYDKDF (reference sequence). There are 15 residues in the CDR3. Trimming cost V 0 bases and J 4 bases, with 10 bases left between them. The CDR3 nucleotides read TGTGCCACCAGCAGAGATTACCGCGGTAATCAGCCCCAGCATTTT. Residues: CATSRDYRGNQPQHF.

The chain employs TRBV5-1 and TRBJ2-5; D perhaps matches TRBD1 (6 bases). The assigned J gene may be wrong: the sequence end matches TRBJ2-7 better. This CDR3 has 14 amino acids. CDR1 is SGHRS and CDR2 is YFSETQ in the germline V gene. The CDR3 sequence: CASSGQGSSYEQYF. DNA for the CDR3: TGCGCCAGCAGCGGTCAGGGGAGCTCCTACGAGCAGTACTTC.

The V call is TRBV5-1, the J call TRBJ1-2; 8 bases are shared with TRBD1. After removal of 2 bases from V and 7 bases from J, the junction contained 7 bases not matched to a gene. Germline CDR1 SGHRS, CDR2 YFSETQ. The CDR3 is 14 residues long. CDR3 region: CASSFLTGDRGYTF. For the CDR3, the DNA is TGCGCCAGCAGCTTTCTGACAGGGGATCGTGGCTACACCTTC.